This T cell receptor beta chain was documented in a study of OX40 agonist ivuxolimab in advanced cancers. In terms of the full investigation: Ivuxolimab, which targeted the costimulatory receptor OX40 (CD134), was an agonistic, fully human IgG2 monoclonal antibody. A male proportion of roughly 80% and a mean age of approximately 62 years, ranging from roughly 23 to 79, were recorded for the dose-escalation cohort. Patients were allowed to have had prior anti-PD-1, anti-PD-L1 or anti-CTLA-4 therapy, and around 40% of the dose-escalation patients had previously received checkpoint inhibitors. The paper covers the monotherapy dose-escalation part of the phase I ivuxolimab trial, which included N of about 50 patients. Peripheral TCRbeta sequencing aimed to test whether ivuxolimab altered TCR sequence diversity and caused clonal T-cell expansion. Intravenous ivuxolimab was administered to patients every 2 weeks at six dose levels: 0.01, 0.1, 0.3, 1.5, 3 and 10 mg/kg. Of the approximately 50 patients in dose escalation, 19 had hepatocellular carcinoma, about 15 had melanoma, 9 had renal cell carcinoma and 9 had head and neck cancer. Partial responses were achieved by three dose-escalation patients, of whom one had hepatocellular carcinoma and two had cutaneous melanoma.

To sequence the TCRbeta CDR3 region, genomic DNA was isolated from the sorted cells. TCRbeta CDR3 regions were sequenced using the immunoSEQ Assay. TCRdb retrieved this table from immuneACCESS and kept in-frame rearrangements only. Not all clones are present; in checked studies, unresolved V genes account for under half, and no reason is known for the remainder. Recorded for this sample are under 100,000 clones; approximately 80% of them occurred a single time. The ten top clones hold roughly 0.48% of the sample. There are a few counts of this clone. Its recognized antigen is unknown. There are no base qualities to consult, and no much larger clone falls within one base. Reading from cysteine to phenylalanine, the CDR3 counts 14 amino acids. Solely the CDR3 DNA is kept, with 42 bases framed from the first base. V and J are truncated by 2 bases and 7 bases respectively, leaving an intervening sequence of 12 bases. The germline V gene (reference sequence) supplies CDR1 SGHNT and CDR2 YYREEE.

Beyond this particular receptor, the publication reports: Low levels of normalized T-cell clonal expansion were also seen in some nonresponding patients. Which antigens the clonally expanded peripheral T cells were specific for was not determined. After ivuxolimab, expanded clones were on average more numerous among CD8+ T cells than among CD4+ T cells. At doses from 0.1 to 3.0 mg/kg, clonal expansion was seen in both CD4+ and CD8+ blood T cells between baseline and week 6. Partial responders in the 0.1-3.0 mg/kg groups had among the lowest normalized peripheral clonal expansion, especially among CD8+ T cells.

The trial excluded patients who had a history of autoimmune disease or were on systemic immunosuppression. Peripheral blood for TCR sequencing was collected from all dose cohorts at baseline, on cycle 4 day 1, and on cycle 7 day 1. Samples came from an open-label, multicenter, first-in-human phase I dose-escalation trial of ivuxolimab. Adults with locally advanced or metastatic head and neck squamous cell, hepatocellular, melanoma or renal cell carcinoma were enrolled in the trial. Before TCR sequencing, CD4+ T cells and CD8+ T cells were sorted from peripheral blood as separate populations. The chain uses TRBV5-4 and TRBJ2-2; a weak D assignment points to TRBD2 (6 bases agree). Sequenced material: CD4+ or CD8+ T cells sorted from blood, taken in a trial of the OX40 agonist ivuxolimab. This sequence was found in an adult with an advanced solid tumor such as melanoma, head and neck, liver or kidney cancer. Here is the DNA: TGTGCCAGCAGCTTCGTGGTGGAGGGCGGGGAGCTGTTTTTT. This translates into CASSFVVEGGELFF.